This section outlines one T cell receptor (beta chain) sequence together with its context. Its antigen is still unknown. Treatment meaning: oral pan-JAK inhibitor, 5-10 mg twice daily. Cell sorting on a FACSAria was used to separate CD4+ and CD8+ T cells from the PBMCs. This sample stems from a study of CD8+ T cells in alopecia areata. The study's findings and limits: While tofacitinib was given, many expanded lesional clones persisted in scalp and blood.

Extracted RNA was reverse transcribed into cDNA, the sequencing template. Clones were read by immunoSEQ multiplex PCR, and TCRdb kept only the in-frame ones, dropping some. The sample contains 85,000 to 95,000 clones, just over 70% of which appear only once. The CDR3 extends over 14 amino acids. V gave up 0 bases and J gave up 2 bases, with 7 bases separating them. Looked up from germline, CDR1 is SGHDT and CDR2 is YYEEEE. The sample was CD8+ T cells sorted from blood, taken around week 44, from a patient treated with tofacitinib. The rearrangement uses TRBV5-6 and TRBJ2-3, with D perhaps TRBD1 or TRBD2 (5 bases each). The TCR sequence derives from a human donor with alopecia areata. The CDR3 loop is CASSLGDHTDTQYF. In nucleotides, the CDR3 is TGTGCCAGCAGCTTGGGGGACCACACAGATACGCAGTATTTT.